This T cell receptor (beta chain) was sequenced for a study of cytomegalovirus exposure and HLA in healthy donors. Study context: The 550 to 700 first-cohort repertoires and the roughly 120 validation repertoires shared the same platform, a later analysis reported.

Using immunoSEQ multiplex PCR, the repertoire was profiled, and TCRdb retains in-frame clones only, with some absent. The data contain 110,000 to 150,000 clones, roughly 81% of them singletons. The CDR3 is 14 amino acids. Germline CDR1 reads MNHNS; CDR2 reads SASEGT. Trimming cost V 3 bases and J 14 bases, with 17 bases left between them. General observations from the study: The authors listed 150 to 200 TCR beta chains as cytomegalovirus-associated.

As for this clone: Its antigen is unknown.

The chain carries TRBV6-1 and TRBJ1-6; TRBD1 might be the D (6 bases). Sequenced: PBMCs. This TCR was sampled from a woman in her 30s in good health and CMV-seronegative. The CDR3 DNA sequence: TGTGCCAGCAGTGAGATACAGGGTGAGATAGCCCTCCACTTT. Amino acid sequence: CASSEIQGEIALHF.